Listed here are 15 T cell receptor beta chains from one sample, sequenced in a study of blood T cells in healthy people across ages. Through a sample-barcoded 5' primer and a J-beta primer mix, a second PCR was run for roughly 6 to 12 cycles. TCRdb called the 5' RACE reads again in MiXCR, with one record for every CDR3 protein. This sample carries over a million distinct CDR3 sequences, around two fifths of them seen once, and the ten largest clones take less than 8%. Specimen: blood. These receptors came from a woman aged 18 to 35 in good health.

This clonotype showed up just a few times. This sequence joins TRBV5-1 and TRBJ2-7; either TRBD1 or TRBD2 may supply D (5 bases each). The CDR3 has 15 amino acids. Germline V gene data show CDR1 as SGHRS and CDR2 as YFSETQ. V lost 1 base to trimming and J lost 6 bases, with 17 bases between them. The CDR3 DNA is TGCGCCAGCAGCTTGCCCGGACTGAAAAGGGGCGAGCAGTACTTC. This codes for CASSLPGLKRGEQYF.

The V call is TRBV12-3 or TRBV12-4, the J call TRBJ2-7, with 10 bases aligning to TRBD2. Trimming removed 5 bases from V and 3 bases from J; junction bases left unmatched: 7. This CDR3 contains 15 residues. CDR3: CASSTTGTSDYEQYF. CDR3 nucleotides: TGTGCCAGCAGTACGACCGGGACTAGCGACTACGAGCAGTACTTC.

V and J are TRBV4-1 and TRBJ1-4; TRBD1 is a possible D gene (5 bases). Between the trimmed V and J ends, which lost 2 bases and 1 base, there was a span of 14 bases. CDR1 and CDR2 from the germline V gene are MGHRA and YSYEKL. The CDR3 runs to 17 residues. DNA for the CDR3: TGCGCCAGCAGCCAACCTCAGGGTAGGCTAACTAATGAAAAACTGTTTTTT. Its protein is CASSQPQGRLTNEKLFF.

The rearrangement joins TRBV15 to TRBJ2-3; weak D call: TRBD2 (6 bases). Germline V CDR1 and CDR2: LNHNV, YYDKDF (reference sequence). V was shortened by 5 bases and J by 6 bases, with 21 bases between the two germline ends. This CDR3 spans 16 amino acids. CDR3 protein: CATSSPGGLQGDTQYF. In DNA form, the CDR3 reads TGTGCCACCAGCTCCCCCGGGGGACTGCAAGGTGATACGCAGTATTTT.

The rearrangement links TRBV7-9 to TRBJ2-1; weak D call: TRBD2 (5 bases). The CDR3 consists of 12 residues. Trimming removed 3 bases at V and 13 bases at J, with 13 bases between. In germline, CDR1 is SEHNR, CDR2 FQNEAQ (reference sequence). This chain's CDR3 is CASSLLGESQFF. CDR3 bases: TGTGCCAGCAGCTTGTTGGGAGAAAGTCAGTTCTTC.

The V and J genes are TRBV3-1 and TRBJ1-5; 7 bases map to TRBD1. J was trimmed by 5 bases and V by 5 bases; bases with no gene match: 3. CDR1 and CDR2 from the germline V gene are LGHDT and YNNKEL (reference sequence). There are 13 residues in the CDR3. CDR3 loop: CASSMGQYQPQHF. The CDR3, as DNA: TGTGCCAGCAGCATGGGACAGTATCAGCCCCAGCATTTT.

The chain combines TRBV6-5 with TRBJ2-3, with a tentative D call TRBD1 (5 bases). Germline loops: CDR1 MNHEY, CDR2 SVGAGI. V shed 5 bases and J shed 8 bases, with 8 bases lying between them. The CDR3 is 11 amino acids. CDR3 coding DNA: TGTGCCAGCAGTGCCCAGGGTACGCAGTATTTT. Translated, it gives CASSAQGTQYF.

The chain links TRBV18 to TRBJ1-1; tentatively, D is TRBD1 (5 bases). Germline CDR1 and CDR2: KGHSH and LQKENI. V shed 1 base and J shed 1 base, with 7 bases lying between them. This CDR3 has 14 amino acids. The CDR3 loop is CASSPQGPNTEAFF. The CDR3 nucleotides read TGTGCCAGCTCACCACAGGGACCGAACACTGAAGCTTTCTTT.

This clonotype was seen a few times. This rearrangement joins TRBV3-1 to TRBJ1-5; D gene uncertain. Deletions cut 0 bases from V and 2 bases from J, with 20 bases between. The CDR3 sequence is 19 residues long. Germline-derived CDR1 and CDR2 are LGHDT and YNNKEL (reference sequence). CDR3 sequence: CASSQEGEGPLRGNQPQHF. The CDR3 DNA is TGTGCCAGCAGCCAAGAGGGTGAGGGCCCATTGAGGGGCAATCAGCCCCAGCATTTT.

The chain combines TRBV4-1 with TRBJ2-7; D possibly matches TRBD1 or TRBD2 (5 bases each). Trimming left V 1 base short and J 0 bases short, with 10 bases between. The CDR3 covers 15 residues. Germline V gene lookup returns CDR1 MGHRA and CDR2 YSYEKL. The CDR3, as DNA: TGCGCCAGCAGCCAAGTTGGGGACCTCTCCTACGAGCAGTACTTC. Translation: CASSQVGDLSYEQYF.

This clonotype was counted many times. The chain joins TRBV12-3 or TRBV12-4 to TRBJ1-2; D might be TRBD1 (6 bases). Trimming cost V 5 bases and J 3 bases, with 16 bases left between them. The length of the CDR3 is 15 residues. CDR3 sequence: CASSPGGGLDYGYTF. CDR3 bases: TGTGCCAGCAGTCCCGGTGGGGGGCTGGACTATGGCTACACCTTC.

In this sample, this clonotype turned up a few times. This chain uses TRBV11-2 with TRBJ1-2, with D uncertain. The germline V gene encodes CDR1 SGHAT and CDR2 FQNNGV. V lost 1 base and J lost 5, with 11 bases in between. The CDR3 has 14 residues. CDR3 amino acids: CASSLASNPYGYTF. The CDR3 DNA reads as TGTGCCAGCAGCTTAGCCTCGAACCCGTATGGCTACACCTTC.

In this sample, this clonotype turned up once. The chain links TRBV20-1 to TRBJ2-1; D not resolved. V shed 6 bases and J shed 0 bases, with 15 bases lying between them. Per germline, CDR1 DFQATT and CDR2 SNEGSKA (reference sequence). The CDR3 loop spans 15 amino acids. The CDR3 loop is CSAENVQSSYNEQFF. The CDR3 coding sequence is TGCAGTGCCGAGAATGTCCAGAGCTCCTACAATGAGCAGTTCTTC.

The chain combines TRBV6-6 with TRBJ1-2, with 7 bases aligning to TRBD1. Germline V gene data show CDR1 as MNHNY and CDR2 as SVGAGI (reference sequence). This CDR3 has 15 amino acids. V trimming: 6 bases; J trimming: 5 bases; junction bases outside the gene matches: 12. The CDR3 nucleotides are TGTGCCAGCAGCATACCGGGACAGACGCCTTATGGCTACACCTTC. It is translated as CASSIPGQTPYGYTF.

The V and J genes are TRBV7-2 and TRBJ1-2, with D possibly matching TRBD1 (5 bases). Trimming removed 4 bases at V and 5 bases at J, with 17 bases between. The CDR3 consists of 15 residues. Germline values: CDR1 SGHTA, CDR2 FQGNSA. The CDR3 nucleotides read TGTGCCAGCAGCTCCCCGCGCGGGGGAGTTTATGGCTACACCTTC. Its protein product is CASSSPRGGVYGYTF.